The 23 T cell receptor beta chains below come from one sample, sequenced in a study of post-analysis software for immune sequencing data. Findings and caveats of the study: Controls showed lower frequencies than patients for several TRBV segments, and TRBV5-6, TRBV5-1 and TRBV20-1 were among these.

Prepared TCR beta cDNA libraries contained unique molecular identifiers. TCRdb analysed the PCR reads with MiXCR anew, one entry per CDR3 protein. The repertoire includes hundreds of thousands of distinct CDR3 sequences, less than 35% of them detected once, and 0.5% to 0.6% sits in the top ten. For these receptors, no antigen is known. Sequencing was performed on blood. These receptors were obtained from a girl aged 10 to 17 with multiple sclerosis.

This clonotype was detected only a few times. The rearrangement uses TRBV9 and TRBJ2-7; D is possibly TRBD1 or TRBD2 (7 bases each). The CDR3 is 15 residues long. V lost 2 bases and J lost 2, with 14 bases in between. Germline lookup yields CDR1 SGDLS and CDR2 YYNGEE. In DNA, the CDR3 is TGTGCCAGCAGCGTCAGGGGGGGGAAAACCTACGAGCAGTACTTC. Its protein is CASSVRGGKTYEQYF.

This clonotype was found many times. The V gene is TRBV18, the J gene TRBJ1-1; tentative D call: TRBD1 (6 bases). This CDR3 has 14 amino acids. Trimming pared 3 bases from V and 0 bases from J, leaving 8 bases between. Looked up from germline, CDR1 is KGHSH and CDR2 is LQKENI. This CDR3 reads CASSPGGLNTEAFF. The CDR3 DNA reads TGTGCCAGCTCACCCGGGGGCCTGAACACTGAAGCTTTCTTT.

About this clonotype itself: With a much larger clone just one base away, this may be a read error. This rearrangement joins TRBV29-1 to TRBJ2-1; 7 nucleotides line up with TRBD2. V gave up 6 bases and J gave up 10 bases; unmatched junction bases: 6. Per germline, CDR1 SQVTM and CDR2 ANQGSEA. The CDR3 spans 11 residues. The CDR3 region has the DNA TGCAGCGTCGCGGGGGTTTACGAGCAGTTCTTC. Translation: CSVAGVYEQFF.

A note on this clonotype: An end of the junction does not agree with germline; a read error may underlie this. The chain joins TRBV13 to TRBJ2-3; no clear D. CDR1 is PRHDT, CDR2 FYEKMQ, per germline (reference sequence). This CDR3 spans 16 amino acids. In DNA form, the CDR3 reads TGTGTCAGCAGCTTGAAGGCCAGCCCCTACACAGATACGCAGTATTTT. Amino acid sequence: CVSSLKASPYTDTQYF.

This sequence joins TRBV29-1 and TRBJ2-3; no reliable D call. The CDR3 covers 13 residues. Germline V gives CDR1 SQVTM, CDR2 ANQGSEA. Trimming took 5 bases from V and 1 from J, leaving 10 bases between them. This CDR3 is CSVLRIRTDTQYF. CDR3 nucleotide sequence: TGCAGCGTTTTACGGATACGCACAGATACGCAGTATTTT.

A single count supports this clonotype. The CDR3 spells CASSQVWIAVETAYEQYF. Written as DNA, the CDR3 is TGCGCCAGCAGCCAAGTGTGGATAGCGGTGGAGACCGCCTACGAGCAGTACTTC. The chain recombines TRBV4-3 with TRBJ2-7; a weak D match, TRBD2 (6 bases). Trimming stripped 1 base from V and 2 bases from J, with 21 bases between. The germline gives CDR1 LGHNA, CDR2 YSLEER. This CDR3 is built from 18 residues.

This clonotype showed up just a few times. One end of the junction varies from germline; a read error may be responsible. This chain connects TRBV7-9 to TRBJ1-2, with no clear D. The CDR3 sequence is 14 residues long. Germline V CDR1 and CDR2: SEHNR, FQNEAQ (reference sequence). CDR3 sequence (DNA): TGCGAAGAACCGGGTTGGGAACCTAACTATGGCTACACCTTC. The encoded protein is CEEPGWEPNYGYTF.

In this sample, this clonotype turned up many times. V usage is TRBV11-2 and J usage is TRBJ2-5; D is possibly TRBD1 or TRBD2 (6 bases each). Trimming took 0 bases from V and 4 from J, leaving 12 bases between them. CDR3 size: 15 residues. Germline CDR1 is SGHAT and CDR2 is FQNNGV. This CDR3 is CASSLDTGAGETQYF. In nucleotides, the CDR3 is TGTGCCAGCAGCTTAGATACGGGGGCGGGAGAGACCCAGTACTTC.

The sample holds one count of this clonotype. This CDR3 reads CASSPTHANYGYTF. CDR3 coding DNA: TGTGCCAGCTCACCAACGCACGCTAACTATGGCTACACCTTC. The V call is TRBV18, the J call TRBJ1-2; D unresolved. Germline V gene sequence: CDR1 KGHSH, CDR2 LQKENI. This CDR3 spans 14 amino acids. Between the trimmed V and J ends, which lost 2 bases and 0 bases, there was a span of 7 bases.

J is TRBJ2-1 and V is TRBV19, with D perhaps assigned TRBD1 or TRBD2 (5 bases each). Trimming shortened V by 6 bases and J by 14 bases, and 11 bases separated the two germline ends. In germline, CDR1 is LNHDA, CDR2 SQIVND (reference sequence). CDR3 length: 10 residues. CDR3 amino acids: CASRGTEEFF. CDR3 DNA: TGTGCCAGTAGGGGGACCGAGGAGTTCTTC.

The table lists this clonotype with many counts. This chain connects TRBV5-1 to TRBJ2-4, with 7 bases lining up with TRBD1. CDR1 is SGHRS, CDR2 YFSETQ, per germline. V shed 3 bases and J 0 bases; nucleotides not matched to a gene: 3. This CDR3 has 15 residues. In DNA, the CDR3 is TGCGCCAGCAGCTACGGGGACAGAGCCAAAAACATTCAGTACTTC. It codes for CASSYGDRAKNIQYF.

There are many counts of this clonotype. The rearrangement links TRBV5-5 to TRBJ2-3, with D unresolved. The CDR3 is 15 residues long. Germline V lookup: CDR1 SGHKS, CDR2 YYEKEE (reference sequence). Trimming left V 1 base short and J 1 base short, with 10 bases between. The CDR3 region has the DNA TGTGCCAGCAGCTTGCGACCCCTCGGCACAGATACGCAGTATTTT. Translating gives CASSLRPLGTDTQYF.

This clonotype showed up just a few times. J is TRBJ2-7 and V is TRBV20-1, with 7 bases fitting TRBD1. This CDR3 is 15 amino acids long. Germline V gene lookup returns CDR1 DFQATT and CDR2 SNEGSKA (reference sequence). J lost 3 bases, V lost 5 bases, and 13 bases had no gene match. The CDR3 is CSAWAGWTGVYEQYF. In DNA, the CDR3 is TGCAGTGCTTGGGCGGGTTGGACAGGTGTCTACGAGCAGTACTTC.

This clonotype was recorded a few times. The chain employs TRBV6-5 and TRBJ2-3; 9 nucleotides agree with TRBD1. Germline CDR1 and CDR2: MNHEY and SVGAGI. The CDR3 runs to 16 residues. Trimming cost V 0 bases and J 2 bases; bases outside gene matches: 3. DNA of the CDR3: TGTGCCAGCAGTTACTCTGGGACAGGGTACACAGATACGCAGTATTTT. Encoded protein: CASSYSGTGYTDTQYF.

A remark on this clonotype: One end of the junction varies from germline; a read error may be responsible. CDR3 DNA sequence: TGTCCCAGCAGTACCCGGGACCTCTTAGGGACCCAGTACTTC. It specifies CPSSTRDLLGTQYF. This sequence joins TRBV12-3 or TRBV12-4 and TRBJ2-7; D tentatively reads TRBD1 or TRBD2 (5 bases each). The closer fit of TRBJ2-5 to the DNA end suggests the J call may be wrong. This CDR3 comprises 14 residues.

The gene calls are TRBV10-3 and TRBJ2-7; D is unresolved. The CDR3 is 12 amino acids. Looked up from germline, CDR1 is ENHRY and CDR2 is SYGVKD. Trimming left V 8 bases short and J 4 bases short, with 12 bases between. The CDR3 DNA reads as TGTGCCATCGAGGCGAGGTGTTACGAGCAGTACTTC. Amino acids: CAIEARCYEQYF.

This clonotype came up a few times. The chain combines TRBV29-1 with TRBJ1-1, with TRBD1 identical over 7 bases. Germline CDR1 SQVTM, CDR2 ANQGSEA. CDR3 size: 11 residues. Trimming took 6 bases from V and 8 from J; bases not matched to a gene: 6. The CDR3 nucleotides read TGCAGCGTAGTTACAGGGGCGGAAGCTTTCTTT. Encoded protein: CSVVTGAEAFF. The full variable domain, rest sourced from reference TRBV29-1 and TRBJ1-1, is SAVISQKPSRDICQRGTSLTIQCQVDSQVTMMFWYRQQPGQSLTLIATANQGSEATYESGFVIDKFPISRPNLTFSTLTVSNMSPEDSSIYLCSVVTGAEAFFGQGTRLTVV.

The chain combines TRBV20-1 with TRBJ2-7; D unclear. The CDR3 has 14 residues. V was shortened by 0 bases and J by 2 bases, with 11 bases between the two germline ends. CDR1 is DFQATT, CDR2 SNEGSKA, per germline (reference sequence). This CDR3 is CSARDSTPPYEQYF. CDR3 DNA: TGCAGTGCTAGAGATAGCACGCCCCCCTACGAGCAGTACTTC.

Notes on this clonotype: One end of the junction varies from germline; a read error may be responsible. As DNA, the CDR3 is TGTGGCAGCAGTTACGGCCAGGAGGCCTACGAGCAGTACTTC. Protein: CGSSYGQEAYEQYF. V is TRBV6-6 and J is TRBJ2-7, with D possibly being TRBD2 (5 bases). Germline CDR1 reads MNHNY; CDR2 reads SVGAGI (reference sequence). This CDR3 has 14 amino acids.

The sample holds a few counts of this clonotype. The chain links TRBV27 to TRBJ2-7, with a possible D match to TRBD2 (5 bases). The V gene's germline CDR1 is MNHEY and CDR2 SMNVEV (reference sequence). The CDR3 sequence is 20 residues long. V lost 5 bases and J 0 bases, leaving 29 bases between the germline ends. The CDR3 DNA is TGTGCCAGCAGTCCCATCCCGTCTAGCTCAGTAATCCACGGCTCCTACGAGCAGTACTTC. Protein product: CASSPIPSSSVIHGSYEQYF.

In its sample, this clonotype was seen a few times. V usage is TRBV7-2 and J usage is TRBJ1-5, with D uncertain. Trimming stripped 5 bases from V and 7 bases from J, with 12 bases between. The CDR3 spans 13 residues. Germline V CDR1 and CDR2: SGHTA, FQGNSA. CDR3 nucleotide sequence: TGTGCCAGCAGCGCAGCGAGTACGCAGCCCCAGCATTTT. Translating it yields CASSAASTQPQHF.

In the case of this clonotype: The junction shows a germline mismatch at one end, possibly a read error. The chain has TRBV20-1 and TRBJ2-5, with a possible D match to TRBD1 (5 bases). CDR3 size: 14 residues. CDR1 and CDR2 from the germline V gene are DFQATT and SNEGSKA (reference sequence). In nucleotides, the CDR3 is TGCAGTGCTAGTCACCCAGGGCTCCAAGAGACCCGGTACTTC. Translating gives CSASHPGLQETRYF.

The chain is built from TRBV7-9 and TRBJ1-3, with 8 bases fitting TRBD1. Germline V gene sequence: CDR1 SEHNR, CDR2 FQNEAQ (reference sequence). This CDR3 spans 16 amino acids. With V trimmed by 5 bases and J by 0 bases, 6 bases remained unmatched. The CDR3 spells CASSPTGTGSGNTIYF. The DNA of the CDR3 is TGTGCCAGCAGCCCCACCGGGACAGGCTCTGGAAACACCATATATTTT.